Each of the 3 T cell receptor beta chains below was sequenced from the same sample in a study of blood T cell repertoires in COVID-19. Clones were sequenced by immunoSEQ multiplex PCR, and TCRdb holds only the in-frame ones, with some missing. The sample includes some 33,000 clones, 87% of them seen just once. Sequenced material: peripheral blood. These TCRs come from a man between 60 and 75 years old with acute or convalescent COVID-19.

V gene TRBV2 combines with J gene TRBJ2-5, with TRBD1 matching over 11 bases. The junction had 10 bases not matched to a gene; V was cut back by 8 bases and J by 5 bases. This CDR3 region has 15 residues. From germline, CDR1 is SNHLY and CDR2 FYNNEI. CDR3 in amino acids: CASSRDRGFFETQYF. CDR3 coding DNA: TGTGCCAGCTCTCGGGACAGGGGGTTTTTCGAGACCCAGTACTTC. Full variable domain (remainder filled in from reference TRBV2 and TRBJ2-5): EPEVTQTPSHQVTQMGQEVILRCVPISNHLYFYWYRQILGQKVEFLVSFYNNEISEKSEIFDDQFSVERPDGSNFTLKIRSTKLEDSAMYFCASSRDRGFFETQYFGPGTRLLVL.

This chain uses TRBV2 with TRBJ2-3; a weak D match, TRBD1 (6 bases). The CDR3 runs 14 residues. Trimming pared 8 bases from V and 5 bases from J, leaving 17 bases between. Germline CDR1 reads SNHLY; CDR2 reads FYNNEI. The DNA for the CDR3 is TGTGCCAGCCCACCTCAGGGGCAAGGAGATACGCAGTATTTT. As protein: CASPPQGQGDTQYF.

The chain is built from TRBV28 and TRBJ1-2; weak D call: TRBD1 (5 bases). This CDR3 region has 13 residues. CDR1 and CDR2 (germline): MDHEN, SYDVKM. Trimming pared 10 bases from V and 2 bases from J, leaving 14 bases between. The CDR3 bases are TGTGCCAACAAAGACAGCCAGAACTATGGCTACACCTTC. Translating it yields CANKDSQNYGYTF.